This T cell receptor beta chain was recovered during a study of T cell changes during pregnancy in multiple sclerosis. This table comes from immunoSEQ multiplex PCR, and its TCRdb copy is limited to in-frame clones, with some not included. The sample lists around 44,000 clones, over 80% occurring once. Germline V CDR1 and CDR2: LNHDA, SQIVND (reference sequence). The CDR3 loop spans 13 amino acids. Trimming shortened V by 10 bases and J by 5 bases, and 17 bases separated the two germline ends. The sample consisted of peripheral blood. The sequence came from a female donor with multiple sclerosis, enrolled in a pregnancy study. V is TRBV19 and J is TRBJ1-1, with D unclear. The CDR3 bases are TGTGCCACCAGGCCTGGAGGGTGGACTGAAGCTTTCTTT. Translated: CATRPGGWTEAFF.